The T cell receptor (beta chain) described here comes from a study of STAT5B mutations in CD4+ large granular lymphocyte leukemia. For the study at large: Among healthy controls, a particular HLA allele went with more CDR3 'QG' motifs.

Findings of the study overall: Main leukemic clonotypes were patient-specific, but 25% appeared at low frequency elsewhere.

A word on this clone: As yet, its antigen is unknown.

Deletions cut 6 bases from V and 0 bases from J, with 13 bases between. Looked up from germline, CDR1 is SGHRS and CDR2 is YFSETQ. CDR3 length equals 15 residues. Healthy controls were blood donor buffy coats. The protocol was immunoSEQ multiplex PCR, while the TCRdb copy is restricted to in-frame clones and leaves out a portion. The table lists about 34,000 clones, over 65% of them singletons, with roughly 7.1% in the top ten. This receptor was identified in a human donor in good health. The rearrangement joins TRBV5-1 to TRBJ2-1; D is possibly TRBD2 (6 bases). The material sequenced was CD4+ T cells from blood buffy coats. CDR3 protein: CASTRDGSSYNEQFF. In DNA form, the CDR3 reads TGCGCCAGCACCCGGGACGGGAGCTCCTACAATGAGCAGTTCTTC.